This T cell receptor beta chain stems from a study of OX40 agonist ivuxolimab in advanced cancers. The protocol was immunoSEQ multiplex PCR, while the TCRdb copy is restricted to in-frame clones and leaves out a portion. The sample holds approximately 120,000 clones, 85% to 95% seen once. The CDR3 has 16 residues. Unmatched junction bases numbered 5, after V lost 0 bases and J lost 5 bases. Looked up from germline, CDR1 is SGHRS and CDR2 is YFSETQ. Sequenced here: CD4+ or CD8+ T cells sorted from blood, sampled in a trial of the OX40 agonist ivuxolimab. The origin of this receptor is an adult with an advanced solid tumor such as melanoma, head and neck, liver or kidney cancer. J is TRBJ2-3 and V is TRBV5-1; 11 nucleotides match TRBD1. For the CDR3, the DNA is TGCGCCAGCAGCTTGGCGGACAGGGGGCGAGGAGATACGCAGTATTTT. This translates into CASSLADRGRGDTQYF.